The present T cell receptor beta chain was sequenced within a study of T-cell memory formation after mild COVID-19. In germline, CDR1 is LGHDT, CDR2 YNNKEL (reference sequence). V was cut by 3 bases and J by 8 bases, with 19 bases left in between. The CDR3 spans 16 residues. TCR alpha and TCR beta cDNA libraries carrying sample barcodes and UMIs came from 5'RACE with constant-segment primers. Each CDR3 protein is one row after TCRdb ran MiXCR on the 5' RACE reads. The sample yields a few hundred thousand distinct CDR3 sequences, about a sixth seen once. The chain links TRBV3-1 to TRBJ1-4; D remains unclear. Specimen: PBMCs or a T cell subset sorted from them (not recorded which). This receptor was identified in a man between 18 and 35 years old who had mild COVID-19 (a few samples of this study predate the infection). Cell type and time point are not known. The CDR3 coding sequence is TGTGCCAGCAGCCATCCCTCCGGGCCGGAGAGGGAAAAACTGTTTTTT. The encoded protein is CASSHPSGPEREKLFF.